This T cell receptor (beta chain) was sequenced during a study of PD-1 blockade in classical Hodgkin lymphoma. Clones were read by immunoSEQ multiplex PCR, and TCRdb kept only the in-frame ones, dropping some. The sample includes several thousand clones, about nine tenths of them seen just once. Study results and limitations: Healthy donors reportedly exceeded newly diagnosed patients in baseline TCR diversity.

This CDR3 contains 15 residues. The V gene's germline CDR1 is MNHEY and CDR2 SMNVEV (reference sequence). The V gene lost 2 bases and the J gene lost 0 bases, with 8 bases spanning the gap. As for this clone: The antigen remains unidentified.

Time point: cycle 4 day 1 (C4D1), after five to seven weeks of nivolumab. Every single patient, without exception, relapsed after autologous stem cell transplantation, and brentuximab vedotin exposure varied. Thawed PBMCs underwent magnetic negative selection to yield purified CD4+ T cells. Sequences were derived from CD4+ T cells from blood, sampled before the fourth cycle of nivolumab. The receptor was derived from a human donor with classical Hodgkin lymphoma. The rearrangement links TRBV27 to TRBJ1-3; weak D call: TRBD1 (6 bases). The CDR3 DNA reads TGTGCCAGCAGTTTAAAACAGGGCTCTGGAAACACCATATATTTT. It is translated as CASSLKQGSGNTIYF.